This TCR beta chain was captured in a study of Ad26.COV2.S vaccination and SARS-CoV-2 variants. Per the germline V gene, CDR1 is SGDLS and CDR2 is YYNGEE. V was cut by 1 base and J by 3 bases, with 6 bases left in between. The CDR3 spans 13 residues. The table came from immunoSEQ multiplex PCR; TCRdb's copy has only in-frame clones and leaves some out. In the table there are over 85,000 clones, 82% of which are singletons. The chain has TRBV9 and TRBJ2-3; unclear D gene. This TCR derives from a human donor who had recovered from COVID-19. The material sequenced was peripheral blood, taken after recovery from COVID-19. In DNA, the CDR3 is TGTGCCAGCAGCGTAAGTAGTACAGATACGCAGTATTTT. Its protein product is CASSVSSTDTQYF.